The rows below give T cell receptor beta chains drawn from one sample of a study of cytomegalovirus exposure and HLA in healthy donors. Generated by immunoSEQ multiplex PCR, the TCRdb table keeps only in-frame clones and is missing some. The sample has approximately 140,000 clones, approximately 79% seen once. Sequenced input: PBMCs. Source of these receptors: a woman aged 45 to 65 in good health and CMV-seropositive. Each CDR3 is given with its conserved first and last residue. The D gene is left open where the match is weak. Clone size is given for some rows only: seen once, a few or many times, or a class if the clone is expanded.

CASSYIQSRGSPLHF,TGTGCCAGCAGTTATATTCAGTCTAGGGGTTCACCCCTCCACTTT,-,TRBJ1-6,TRBV6-5,-
CASSKGRDGYTF,TGTGCCAGCAGTAAGGGGAGGGATGGCTACACCTTC,-,TRBJ1-2,TRBV6-6,-
CASSDQGPRNTEAFF,TGTGCCAGCAGTGACCAGGGTCCTCGGAACACTGAAGCTTTCTTT,-,TRBJ1-1,TRBV2,-
CASSLSGSGTGELFF,TGTGCCAGCAGTTTATCGGGATCGGGCACCGGGGAGCTGTTTTTT,-,TRBJ2-2,TRBV28,-
CASRTGSGGDTQYF,TGTGCCAGCAGGACCGGGAGCGGGGGGGATACGCAGTATTTT,-,TRBJ2-3,TRBV2,TRBD2
CASSYGTGGGQPQHF,TGTGCCAGCAGTTACGGTACAGGGGGAGGTCAGCCCCAGCATTTT,few,TRBJ1-5,TRBV6-5,TRBD1
CASSPGPLSGFF,TGTGCCAGCTCACCGGGCCCCCTGTCAGGTTTCTTT,-,TRBJ1-1,TRBV18,-
CASSVGASGGASKETQYF,TGTGCCAGCAGCGTAGGGGCTAGCGGGGGGGCCTCAAAAGAGACCCAGTACTTC,-,TRBJ2-5,TRBV9,TRBD2
CASSPGTGQGRSYEQYF,TGCGCCAGCAGTCCCGGGACAGGGCAAGGAAGATCCTACGAGCAGTACTTC,once,TRBJ2-7,TRBV10-2,TRBD1
CASSLGQGANFEQYF,TGCGCCAGCAGCTTGGGGCAGGGGGCGAACTTCGAGCAGTACTTC,-,TRBJ2-7,TRBV5-1,TRBD1
CATSKIQTGLNTEAFF,TGTGCCACCAGCAAAATACAAACAGGACTGAACACTGAAGCTTTCTTT,-,TRBJ1-1,TRBV15,-
CASSPLRGSTGELFF,TGTGCCAGCAGTCCCCTTCGGGGGAGCACCGGGGAGCTGTTTTTT,-,TRBJ2-2,TRBV27,-
CASSSGGTSGVETQYF,TGCGCCAGCAGCTCGGGAGGGACTAGCGGGGTGGAGACCCAGTACTTC,-,TRBJ2-5,TRBV5-1,TRBD2
CASLRDRISHSNQPQHF,TGCGCCAGCTTGAGGGACAGGATAAGCCATAGCAATCAGCCCCAGCATTTT,-,TRBJ1-5,TRBV5-1,TRBD1
CASRPRVVASGANVLTF,TGCGCCAGCAGACCCAGGGTGGTGGCCTCTGGGGCCAACGTCCTGACTTTC,-,TRBJ2-6,TRBV23-1,-
CASSPGGQGNRYGYTF,TGCGCCAGCAGCCCGGGGGGACAGGGGAATCGGTATGGCTACACCTTC,-,TRBJ1-2,TRBV5-1,TRBD1
CATSRGQSNQPQHF,TGTGCCACCAGCAGAGGACAGTCGAATCAGCCCCAGCATTTT,-,TRBJ1-5,TRBV15,-
CSARDSFSYTF,TGCAGTGCTAGAGATTCATTCAGCTACACCTTC,-,TRBJ1-2,TRBV20-1,-
CASSFRDRPLDGYTF,TGTGCCAGCAGCTTTAGGGACAGGCCGCTCGATGGCTACACCTTC,-,TRBJ1-2,TRBV7-9,TRBD1
CASSPGTGTQETQYF,TGTGCCAGCAGTCCCGGGACAGGGACCCAAGAGACCCAGTACTTC,-,TRBJ2-5,TRBV6-5,TRBD1
CASRELGQGSNTGELFF,TGTGCCAGCAGGGAGTTGGGACAGGGGTCGAACACCGGGGAGCTGTTTTTT,-,TRBJ2-2,TRBV11-2,TRBD1
CASSLAPGQGETQYF,TGCGCCAGCAGTCTCGCGCCGGGACAGGGGGAGACCCAGTACTTC,-,TRBJ2-5,TRBV5-1,TRBD1